The 17 T cell receptor beta chains listed next were all sequenced from one sample in a study of T cell responses to AZD1222 COVID-19 vaccine. The assay was immunoSEQ multiplex PCR, and TCRdb's table has in-frame clones only and misses some. The data hold about 130,000 clones, with roughly 93% observed a single time. This specimen was peripheral blood, taken on day 0 of AZD1222 vaccination. Every receptor here comes from an adult in good health.

This clone has a single count. This chain links TRBV3-1 (or the pseudogene TRBV3-2) with TRBJ2-1; D possibly corresponds to TRBD1 (5 bases). Germline CDR1 reads LGHDT; CDR2 reads YNNKEL (reference sequence). Trimming cost V 3 bases and J 10 bases, with 16 bases left between them. CDR3 length: 14 amino acids. The CDR3 here is CASSQPGFPGEQFF. The CDR3 DNA is TGTGCCAGCAGCCAGCCTGGCTTCCCAGGGGAGCAGTTCTTC.

CDR3: CASSLGVGYEQYF. CDR3 coding DNA: TGCGCCAGCAGCTTGGGTGTGGGCTACGAGCAGTACTTC. This chain uses TRBV5-1 with TRBJ2-7; D is unclear. The CDR3 is 13 amino acids. Between the trimmed V and J ends, which lost 0 bases and 3 bases, there was a span of 7 bases. In germline, CDR1 is SGHRS, CDR2 YFSETQ.

The chain recombines TRBV20-1 with TRBJ2-2, with D possibly matching TRBD1 (6 bases). The CDR3 has 14 amino acids. The V end lost 3 bases, the J end lost 6 bases, and 14 bases lay between the germline ends. CDR1 DFQATT and CDR2 SNEGSKA come from the germline V gene (reference sequence). Here the CDR3 DNA reads TGCAGTGCTAGTAGCAGGGGATCGTCCGGGGAGCTGTTTTTT. As protein: CSASSRGSSGELFF.

The rearrangement links TRBV30 to TRBJ1-6; a possible D gene is TRBD1 (5 bases). The CDR3 runs to 17 residues. With 3 bases removed from V and 8 bases from J, the gap between germline ends came to 23 bases. Germline CDR1 and CDR2: GTSNPN and SVGIG (reference sequence). This chain's CDR3 is CAWRETSVGGDHSPLHF. CDR3 DNA: TGTGCCTGGAGAGAGACCTCAGTGGGGGGGGATCATTCACCCCTCCACTTT. Based on the CDR3 plus reference TRBV30 and TRBJ1-6, the full variable domain is SQTIHQWPATLVQPVGSPLSLECTVEGTSNPNLYWYRQAAGRGLQLLFYSVGIGQISSEVPQNLSASRPQDRQFILSSKKLLLSDSGFYLCAWRETSVGGDHSPLHFGNGTRLTVT.

The V gene is TRBV27, the J gene TRBJ1-1, with a tentative D call TRBD1 (6 bases). The V gene's germline CDR1 is MNHEY and CDR2 SMNVEV (reference sequence). The CDR3 has 17 amino acids. Trimming took 5 bases from V and 3 from J, leaving 22 bases between them. CDR3 nucleotides: TGTGCCAGCAGTCCCCCCTATTTTGGGGGGCTGGACACTGAAGCTTTCTTT. It translates to CASSPPYFGGLDTEAFF.

The gene calls are TRBV15 and TRBJ2-7; TRBD2 might be the D (6 bases). The CDR3 covers 13 residues. Germline V gene lookup returns CDR1 LNHNV and CDR2 YYDKDF (reference sequence). The V gene lost 5 bases and the J gene lost 2 bases, with 10 bases spanning the gap. CDR3 loop: CATSRGEAYEQYF. CDR3 DNA sequence: TGTGCCACCAGCCGAGGGGAGGCCTACGAGCAGTACTTC.

This chain uses TRBV19 with TRBJ1-2, with D tentatively TRBD1 (6 bases). The CDR3 is 15 residues long. V lost 5 bases, J lost 4 bases, and 17 bases lay in between. From germline, CDR1 is LNHDA and CDR2 SQIVND (reference sequence). The CDR3 protein is CASSFRGGLPYGYTF. As DNA, the CDR3 is TGTGCCAGTAGTTTCCGCGGGGGGCTACCCTATGGCTACACCTTC. The whole variable domain, remainder taken from reference TRBV19 and TRBJ1-2, is DGGITQSPKYLFRKEGQNVTLSCEQNLNHDAMYWYRQDPGQGLRLIYYSQIVNDFQKGDIAEGYSVSREKKESFPLTVTSAQKNPTAFYLCASSFRGGLPYGYTFGSGTRLTVV.

Written as DNA, the CDR3 is TGTGCCAGCATGGGCTTGCGGGAGCGAGAGACCCAGTACTTC. Its translation is CASMGLRERETQYF. This chain joins TRBV6-5 and TRBJ2-5; 7 bases map to TRBD2. The CDR3 length is 14 residues. CDR1 is MNHEY and CDR2 is SVGAGI in the germline V gene. Unmatched junction bases numbered 9, after V lost 7 bases and J lost 4 bases.

This chain links TRBV28 with TRBJ1-5, with 7 bases that match TRBD1. The trim removed 5 bases at V and 5 bases at J, leaving 9 bases unmatched. Germline V CDR1 and CDR2: MDHEN, SYDVKM. The CDR3 has 15 amino acids. CDR3: CASSGLGQKHQPQHF. CDR3 DNA sequence: TGTGCCAGCAGTGGCCTGGGACAGAAACATCAGCCCCAGCATTTT.

The rearrangement joins TRBV28 to TRBJ1-1; tentative D call: TRBD1 (5 bases). Trimming removed 3 bases from V and 3 bases from J, with 14 bases in between. The CDR3 length is 15 residues. Germline-derived CDR1 and CDR2 are MDHEN and SYDVKM. The CDR3 coding sequence is TGTGCCAGCAGTTTCGTCAGGGAAGTGTACACTGAAGCTTTCTTT. Protein: CASSFVREVYTEAFF.

This CDR3 is CASSTLTGTTGELFF. The CDR3 nucleotides are TGTGCCAGTAGTACACTGACAGGGACCACCGGGGAGCTGTTTTTT. V gene TRBV19 combines with J gene TRBJ2-2; 7 positions match TRBD1. CDR1 is LNHDA and CDR2 is SQIVND in the germline V gene (reference sequence). The CDR3 totals 15 residues. The junction had 6 bases not matched to a gene; V was cut back by 4 bases and J by 4 bases.

This clone was observed once. The V and J genes are TRBV11-2 and TRBJ1-4, with no clear D. The CDR3 is 12 amino acids. The germline gives CDR1 SGHAT, CDR2 FQNNGV. Between the trimmed V and J ends, which lost 4 bases and 3 bases, there was a span of 3 bases. This CDR3 is CASSSPNEKLFF. The CDR3 DNA is TGTGCCAGCAGCTCACCTAATGAAAAACTGTTTTTT.

The V and J genes are TRBV4-3 and TRBJ2-2; 15 bases fit TRBD2. After removal of 11 bases from V and 9 bases from J, the junction contained 19 bases not matched to a gene. The germline gives CDR1 LGHNA, CDR2 YSLEER. The CDR3 has 18 amino acids. CDR3 sequence: CARYWGAGTSGGPRELFF. CDR3 nucleotides: TGCGCCCGCTATTGGGGCGCCGGGACTAGCGGGGGGCCCCGGGAGCTGTTTTTT.

The V and J genes are TRBV19 and TRBJ1-5; perhaps TRBD1 as D (6 bases). V shed 4 bases and J shed 11 bases, with 15 bases lying between them. CDR1 and CDR2 from the germline V gene are LNHDA and SQIVND (reference sequence). The CDR3 totals 13 residues. The CDR3 region has the DNA TGTGCCAGTAGTACACAGGGTGGTGAGGCCCAGCATTTT. Protein sequence: CASSTQGGEAQHF.

This chain connects TRBV19 to TRBJ2-7; D not resolved. The V and J ends lost 4 bases and 0 bases respectively, with 10 bases between them. This CDR3 has 14 amino acids. Per the germline V gene, CDR1 is LNHDA and CDR2 is SQIVND (reference sequence). The CDR3 DNA follows: TGTGCCAGTAGTACCGGACCGAGCTCCTACGAGCAGTACTTC. It encodes CASSTGPSSYEQYF. Filled out from reference TRBV19 and TRBJ2-7, the complete variable domain reads DGGITQSPKYLFRKEGQNVTLSCEQNLNHDAMYWYRQDPGQGLRLIYYSQIVNDFQKGDIAEGYSVSREKKESFPLTVTSAQKNPTAFYLCASSTGPSSYEQYFGPGTRLTVT.

The gene calls are TRBV7-2 and TRBJ1-4; TRBD1 aligns across 7 bases. The CDR3 consists of 14 residues. Trimming at V came to 1 base and at J to 11 bases, leaving 7 bases not matched to a gene. The germline gives CDR1 SGHTA, CDR2 FQGNSA. The CDR3 bases are TGTGCCAGCAGCTTAGAACAGGGGTCTGGGAAACTGTTTTTT. Translated: CASSLEQGSGKLFF. The variable domain in full, completed from reference TRBV7-2 and TRBJ1-4, reads GAGVSQSPSNKVTEKGKDVELRCDPISGHTALYWYRQSLGQGLEFLIYFQGNSAPDKSGLPSDRFSAERTGGSVSTLTIQRTQQEDSAVYLCASSLEQGSGKLFFGSGTQLSVL.

The chain has TRBV15 and TRBJ1-1; D unclear. The CDR3 is 14 amino acids. V was trimmed by 1 base and J by 0 bases, leaving 6 bases between them. Germline V gives CDR1 LNHNV, CDR2 YYDKDF (reference sequence). The CDR3 sequence is CATSRVRLNTEAFF. The CDR3 nucleotides read TGTGCCACCAGCAGAGTCAGGTTGAACACTGAAGCTTTCTTT.